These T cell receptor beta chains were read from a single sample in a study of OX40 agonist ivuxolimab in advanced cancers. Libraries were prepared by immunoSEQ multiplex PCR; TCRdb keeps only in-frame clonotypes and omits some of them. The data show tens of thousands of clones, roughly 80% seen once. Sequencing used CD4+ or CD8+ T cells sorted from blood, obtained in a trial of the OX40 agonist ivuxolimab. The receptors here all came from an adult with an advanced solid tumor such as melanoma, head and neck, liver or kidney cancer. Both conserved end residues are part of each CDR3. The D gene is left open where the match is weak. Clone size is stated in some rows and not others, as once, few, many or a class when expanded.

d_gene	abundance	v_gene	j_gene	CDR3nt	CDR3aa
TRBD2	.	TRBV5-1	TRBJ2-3	TGCGCCAGCAGCTTGGGTCGGGAGGGGACAGATACGCAGTATTTT	CASSLGREGTDTQYF
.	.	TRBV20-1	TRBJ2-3	TGCAGTGCTAGAGGGGATACGCAGTATTTT	CSARGDTQYF
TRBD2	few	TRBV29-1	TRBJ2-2	TGCAGCGTTCCGGGACTAGCGGGAGGCGCCGGGGAGCTGTTTTTT	CSVPGLAGGAGELFF
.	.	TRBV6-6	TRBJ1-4	TGTGCCAGCAGTGCTCCCCCATCCTCTAATGAAAAACTGTTTTTT	CASSAPPSSNEKLFF
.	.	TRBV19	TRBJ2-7	TGTGCCAGTAGTAAGGGCAGGGGCCCCTACGAGCAGTACTTC	CASSKGRGPYEQYF
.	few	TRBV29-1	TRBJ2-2	TGCAGCGTTGAAGATGGTGGCCCCACGAACACCGGGGAGCTGTTTTTT	CSVEDGGPTNTGELFF
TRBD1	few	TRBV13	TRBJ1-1	TGTGCCAGCAGGAAACAGGGGGCAGGAGAAGCTTTCTTT	CASRKQGAGEAFF
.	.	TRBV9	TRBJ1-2	TGTGCCAGTAGCGTAACGCCGGCAGCCTATGGCTACACCTTC	CASSVTPAAYGYTF
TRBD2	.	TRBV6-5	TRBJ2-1	TGTGCCAGCAGTTACGGACTAGCCCATGAGCAGTTCTTC	CASSYGLAHEQFF
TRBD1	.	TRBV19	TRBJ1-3	TGTGCCACTAGGGCACAGGGGGACGCTGGAAACACCATATATTTT	CATRAQGDAGNTIYF
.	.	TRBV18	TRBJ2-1	TGTGCCAGCTCACCACAGGCCACAGTCCTGTCCGGTTCAAATGAGCAGTTCTTC	CASSPQATVLSGSNEQFF
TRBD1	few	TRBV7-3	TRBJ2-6	TGTGCCAGCAGCTTGCGGACCGGGACAGGACTCTCTGGGGCCAACGTCCTGACTTTC	CASSLRTGTGLSGANVLTF
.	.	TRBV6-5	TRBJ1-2	TGTGCCAGCAGTCATCCGGGATTGATCTATGGCTACACCTTC	CASSHPGLIYGYTF
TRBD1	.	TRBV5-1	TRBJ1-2	TGCGCCAGCAGCTTACAGACAGGGGATGGCTACACCTTC	CASSLQTGDGYTF
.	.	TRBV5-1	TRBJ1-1	TGCGCCAGCAGCCCCACTTCGGGGCTTGGAGACACTGAAGCTTTCTTT	CASSPTSGLGDTEAFF
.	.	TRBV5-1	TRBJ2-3	TGCGCCAGCAGCTTGAATCCAGATACGCAGTATTTT	CASSLNPDTQYF
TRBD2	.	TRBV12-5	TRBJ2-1	TGTGCTAGTGGTTTGGAACTAGCGGGAGGGTACAATGAGCAGTTCTTC	CASGLELAGGYNEQFF
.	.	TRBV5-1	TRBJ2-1	TGCGCCAGCAGCTTGGTGGGCGGGAACTACAATGAGCAGTTCTTC	CASSLVGGNYNEQFF
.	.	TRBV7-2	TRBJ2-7	TGTGCCAGCAGCCCGGAACTAGGAACCTACGAGCAGTACTTC	CASSPELGTYEQYF
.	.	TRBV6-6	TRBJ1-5	TGTGCCAGCAGTTACCAACCAAGGTCGAACAATCAGCCCCAGCATTTT	CASSYQPRSNNQPQHF
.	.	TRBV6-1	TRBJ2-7	TGTGCCAGCAGGCCCTGGACCCAGAGCTCCTACGAGCAGTACTTC	CASRPWTQSSYEQYF
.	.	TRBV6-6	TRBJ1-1	TGTGCCAGCAGTTACAACGTTAAGACGGTCACTGAAGCTTTCTTT	CASSYNVKTVTEAFF
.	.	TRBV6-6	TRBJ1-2	TGTGCCAGCACCGCAGGGAGGTATGGCTACACCTTC	CASTAGRYGYTF
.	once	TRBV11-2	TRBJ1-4	TGTGCCAGCAGCTTAGGTCTGACGATGGCAACTAATGAAAAACTGTTTTTT	CASSLGLTMATNEKLFF
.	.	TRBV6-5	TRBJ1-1	TGTGCCAGCAGTTCCCCGGCTCCTGAAGCTTTCTTT	CASSSPAPEAFF
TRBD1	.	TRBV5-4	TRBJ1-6	TGTGCCAGCAGCTTGGGCTTGGGGACAGGGGGGTCACCCCTCCACTTT	CASSLGLGTGGSPLHF
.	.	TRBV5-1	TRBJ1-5	TGCGCCAGCAGCCCGCGGGGGCTAGGGAATCAGCCCCAGCATTTT	CASSPRGLGNQPQHF
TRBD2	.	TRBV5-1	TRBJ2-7	TGCGCCAGCAGCACGACTAGCGGGTCGGACGAGCAGTACTTC	CASSTTSGSDEQYF
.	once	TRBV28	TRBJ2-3	TGTGCCAGCAGTGTCACTAGCACAGATACGCAGTATTTT	CASSVTSTDTQYF
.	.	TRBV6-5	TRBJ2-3	TGTGCCAGCAGTCCCCGCACAGATACGCAGTATTTT	CASSPRTDTQYF
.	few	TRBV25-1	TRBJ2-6	TGTGCCAGCAGTGGTGGGGGGTCTGGGGCCAACGTCCTGACTTTC	CASSGGGSGANVLTF
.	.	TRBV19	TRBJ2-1	TGTGCCAGTAGCCCCTCTCGGCTCCTGTGGTCCGGAGAGCAGTTCTTC	CASSPSRLLWSGEQFF
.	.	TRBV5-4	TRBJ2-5	TGTGCCAGCAGCTTTATGGCGGGATCCCAAGAGACCCAGTACTTC	CASSFMAGSQETQYF
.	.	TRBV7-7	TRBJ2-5	TGTGCTAGCAGCTTTCAGGGGTCAGAGACCCAGTACTTC	CASSFQGSETQYF
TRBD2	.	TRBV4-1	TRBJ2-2	TGCGCCAGCAGCCCACTAAGGACTAGCGGTACCGGGGAGCTGTTTTTT	CASSPLRTSGTGELFF
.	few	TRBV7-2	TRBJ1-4	TGTGCCAGCAGCGAGAGTTGGACTAATGAAAAACTGTTTTTT	CASSESWTNEKLFF
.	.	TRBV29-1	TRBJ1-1	TGCAGTTTTTCCCTTGGCCTGAACACTGAAGCTTTCTTT	CSFSLGLNTEAFF
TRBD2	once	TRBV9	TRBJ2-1	TGTGCCAGCAACATAGCGGGGGGCCGCAATGAGCAGTTCTTC	CASNIAGGRNEQFF
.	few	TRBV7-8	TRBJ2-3	TGTGCCAGCAGCCCCGAGGGGCCGGGGCACACAGATACGCAGTATTTT	CASSPEGPGHTDTQYF
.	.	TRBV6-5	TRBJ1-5	TGTGCCAGCAGTCCCGGCGCAGGTAACAATCAGCCCCAGCATTTT	CASSPGAGNNQPQHF
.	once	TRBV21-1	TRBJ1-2	TGTGCCAGCAACAAGGACAGCCATGGCTACACCTTC	CASNKDSHGYTF
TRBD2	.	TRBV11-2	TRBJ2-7	TGTGCCAGCAGCCTTTTGGCGGGAGGCTGGGACCTCTACGAGCAGTACTTC	CASSLLAGGWDLYEQYF
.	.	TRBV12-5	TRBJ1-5	TGTGCTAGTGGTTTGGGACGAAATAGCAATCAGCCCCAGCATTTT	CASGLGRNSNQPQHF
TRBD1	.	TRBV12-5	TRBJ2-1	TGTGCTAGTGGTCCGACAGGGGGCGGGATTGGAGAGCAGTTCTTC	CASGPTGGGIGEQFF
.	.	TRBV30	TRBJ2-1	TGTGCCTGGAGGGGAGGGGGCAACAACAATGAGCAGTTCTTC	CAWRGGGNNNEQFF
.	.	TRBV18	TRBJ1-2	TGTGCCAGCTCACCACGAAGCCGCAGCGAAAACTATGGCTACACCTTC	CASSPRSRSENYGYTF
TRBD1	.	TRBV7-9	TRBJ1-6	TGTGCCAGCAGCTCGACAGGGGATTCACCCCTCCACTTT	CASSSTGDSPLHF
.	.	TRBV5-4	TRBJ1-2	TGTGCCAGCAGCTTCAGGGGTGGCGGCTACACCTTC	CASSFRGGGYTF
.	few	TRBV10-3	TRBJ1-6	TGTGCCATCAGTGAGACCTCGGGGGACGCTTCACCCCTCCACTTT	CAISETSGDASPLHF
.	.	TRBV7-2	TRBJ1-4	TGTGCCAGCAGCTTGGTGCAGGGTAGCGAAAAACTGTTTTTT	CASSLVQGSEKLFF
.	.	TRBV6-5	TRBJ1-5	TGTGCCAGCAGGACGGATCAGCCCCAGCATTTT	CASRTDQPQHF
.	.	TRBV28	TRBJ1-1	TGTGCCAGCAGTGGAAATTCAGCAAGGATGAACACTGAAGCTTTCTTT	CASSGNSARMNTEAFF
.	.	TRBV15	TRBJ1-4	TGTGCCACCAGCCCAAGGGGTCTAATTGAAAAACTGTTTTTT	CATSPRGLIEKLFF
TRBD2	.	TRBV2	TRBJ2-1	TGTGCCAGTAAAAGTAGCGGGACCTCCTACAATGAGCAGTTCTTC	CASKSSGTSYNEQFF
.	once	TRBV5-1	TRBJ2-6	TGCGCCAGCAGCTTAGGGTCTCGCTCTGGGGCCAACGTCCTGACTTTC	CASSLGSRSGANVLTF
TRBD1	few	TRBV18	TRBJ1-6	TGTGCCAGCTCAGGGGACAGCTATAATTCACCCCTCCACTTT	CASSGDSYNSPLHF